What follows are 29 T cell receptor beta chains derived from one specimen sequenced in a study of blood T cell repertoires in COVID-19. Measured with immunoSEQ multiplex PCR; TCRdb has only the in-frame clones, and not every one. The sample has more than 200,000 clones, around 86% seen once; the top ten hold approximately 5.1%. The sequenced material came from peripheral blood. The receptors were sampled from a woman aged 55-69 years with COVID-19, enrolled during active disease.

V is TRBV6-5 and J is TRBJ1-2; D not certain. CDR1 is MNHEY, CDR2 SVGAGI, per germline. The CDR3 runs 13 residues. V was trimmed by 6 bases and J by 4 bases, leaving 12 bases between them. CDR3 sequence reads: CASRGGIAYGYTF. CDR3 nucleotides: TGTGCCAGCAGAGGCGGGATAGCCTATGGCTACACCTTC.

This clone is a singleton in its sample. The rearrangement joins TRBV3-1 (or the pseudogene TRBV3-2) to TRBJ2-1; tentative D call: TRBD2 (5 bases). This CDR3 is built from 12 residues. CDR1 is LGHDT and CDR2 is YNNKEL in the germline V gene (reference sequence). V dropped 3 bases and J dropped 8 bases, with 8 bases sitting between them. The CDR3 is CASSHTSYEQFF. The CDR3 nucleotides read TGTGCCAGCAGCCATACTAGTTATGAGCAGTTCTTC.

This sequence joins TRBV30 and TRBJ1-6; no clear D. Germline CDR1 and CDR2: GTSNPN and SVGIG (reference sequence). This CDR3 comprises 13 residues. Deletions cut 0 bases from V and 9 bases from J, with 9 bases between. In DNA form, the CDR3 reads TGTGCCTGGAGTGTACAAAGCGGTTCACCCCTCCACTTT. Translated: CAWSVQSGSPLHF.

This chain joins TRBV6-5 and TRBJ2-7; D is possibly TRBD1 (5 bases). This CDR3 has 14 residues. Trimming removed 5 bases from V and 3 bases from J, with 14 bases in between. The V gene's germline CDR1 is MNHEY and CDR2 SVGAGI. The CDR3 DNA sequence: TGTGCCAGCAGTCTTAAATTGGGGCACTACGAGCAGTACTTC. This sequence encodes CASSLKLGHYEQYF.

The chain is built from TRBV9 and TRBJ2-2; tentative D call: TRBD2 (5 bases). Per germline, CDR1 SGDLS and CDR2 YYNGEE. The ends were cut back, 7 bases at V and 2 bases at J, with 12 bases in the middle. CDR3 length: 14 amino acids. In DNA, the CDR3 is TGTGCCAGCCAAGGAGGTTCAAACACCGGGGAGCTGTTTTTT. This codes for CASQGGSNTGELFF.

The chain has TRBV19 and TRBJ2-3; D perhaps matches TRBD1 (6 bases). V was pared by 5 bases and J by 2 bases, with 14 bases between. CDR1 is LNHDA, CDR2 SQIVND, per germline (reference sequence). The CDR3 covers 15 residues. CDR3 region: CASSPGAGDTDTQYF. CDR3 nucleotide sequence: TGTGCCAGTAGTCCTGGTGCAGGGGACACAGATACGCAGTATTTT.

The chain joins TRBV28 to TRBJ1-5, with no clear D. Deletions cut 5 bases from V and 8 bases from J, with 19 bases between. From germline, CDR1 is MDHEN and CDR2 SYDVKM. The CDR3 is 15 residues long. The CDR3 here is CASSAAAGWVKPQHF. CDR3 sequence (DNA): TGTGCCAGCAGTGCCGCAGCGGGTTGGGTAAAGCCCCAGCATTTT.

This clone was detected once. The chain employs TRBV4-2 and TRBJ2-7; D is possibly TRBD2 (6 bases). There are 17 residues in the CDR3. Germline V gene sequence: CDR1 LGHNA, CDR2 YNFKEQ. V dropped 4 bases and J dropped 2 bases, with 21 bases sitting between them. Written as DNA, the CDR3 is TGTGCCAGCAGCCTGGGGAGGACTGGGCCACTCACCTACGAGCAGTACTTC. This gives the protein CASSLGRTGPLTYEQYF.

V and J are TRBV11-2 and TRBJ2-7; D uncertain. Germline values: CDR1 SGHAT, CDR2 FQNNGV. The CDR3 is 14 amino acids. V was shortened by 2 bases and J by 1 base, with 9 bases between the two germline ends. The CDR3 nucleotides are TGTGCCAGCAGCTTACTGGCGGCTTCCTACGAGCAGTACTTC. Translated: CASSLLAASYEQYF.

The chain joins TRBV24-1 to TRBJ1-1, with 7 bases matching TRBD1. V lost 10 bases, J lost 0 bases, and 4 bases stayed unmatched. Germline V CDR1 and CDR2: KGHDR, SFDVKD. The CDR3 sequence is 13 residues long. The CDR3: CATKGGMNTEAFF. The CDR3, as DNA: TGTGCCACAAAAGGGGGCATGAACACTGAAGCTTTCTTT.

This clone was observed a handful of times. Here the CDR3 DNA reads TGTGCCAGCAGTTTCTTTCCCGGTGAGCAGTACTTC. It specifies CASSFFPGEQYF. The V gene is TRBV12-3 or TRBV12-4, the J gene TRBJ2-7; D gene unclear. V shed 3 bases and J shed 7 bases, with 10 bases lying between them. CDR3 length: 12 amino acids.

The rearrangement joins TRBV28 to TRBJ2-5; 7 nucleotides line up with TRBD1. The CDR3 is made up of 15 amino acids. V lost 6 bases, J lost 5 bases, and 12 bases stayed unmatched. Germline CDR1 reads MDHEN; CDR2 reads SYDVKM. As DNA, the CDR3 is TGTGCCAGCAGGCCCGACAGGGTGGGATTGGAGACCCAGTACTTC. Its protein is CASRPDRVGLETQYF.

The CDR3 protein is CASSLRQGVNYGYTF. The CDR3 DNA follows: TGCGCCAGCAGCCTCCGACAGGGGGTAAACTATGGCTACACCTTC. The chain has TRBV4-1 and TRBJ1-2, with 9 bases fitting TRBD1. V shed 4 bases and J 2 bases; nucleotides not matched to a gene: 5. The CDR3 is 15 residues long. Germline assignment: CDR1 MGHRA and CDR2 YSYEKL.

The genes are TRBV6-2 or TRBV6-3 and TRBJ2-1; D is unclear. The CDR3 length is 11 residues. The ends were cut back, 5 bases at V and 4 bases at J, with 3 bases in the middle. The germline V gene has CDR1 MNHEY and CDR2 SVGEGT. CDR3 nucleotides: TGTGCCAGCAGTCCGTACAATGAGCAGTTCTTC. Translating gives CASSPYNEQFF.

The table lists this clone with a count of one. The chain joins TRBV10-3 to TRBJ2-1, with TRBD1 matching 7 bases. There are 14 residues in the CDR3. The V segment lost 10 bases and the J segment 4 bases; nucleotides outside the gene matches: 10. Germline V lookup: CDR1 ENHRY, CDR2 SYGVKD. CDR3 nucleotide sequence: TGTGCCACCCAAGACAGGGTGCGGTACAATGAGCAGTTCTTC. It is translated as CATQDRVRYNEQFF.

The chain couples TRBV30 to TRBJ2-5; the D gene is possibly TRBD2 (6 bases). V dropped 0 bases and J dropped 9 bases, with 14 bases sitting between them. The germline CDR1 and CDR2 sequences are GTSNPN and SVGIG (reference sequence). The CDR3 spans 13 residues. The CDR3, as DNA: TGTGCCTGGAGTGTACGGGACCGCGGGGCCCAGTACTTC. It codes for CAWSVRDRGAQYF.

This sequence joins TRBV9 and TRBJ2-1, with a tentative D call TRBD2 (5 bases). Germline lookup yields CDR1 SGDLS and CDR2 YYNGEE. Trimming shortened V by 0 bases and J by 7 bases, and 14 bases separated the two germline ends. This CDR3 contains 15 residues. The CDR3 reads CASSVGVGVANEQFF. In nucleotides, the CDR3 is TGTGCCAGCAGCGTAGGGGTGGGAGTGGCGAATGAGCAGTTCTTC.

The chain links TRBV28 to TRBJ1-1, with D possibly TRBD1 on 6 matching bases. CDR1 is MDHEN and CDR2 is SYDVKM in the germline V gene. Trimming removed 9 bases at V and 3 bases at J, with 23 bases between. This CDR3 has 16 residues. CDR3 region: CASIAGGRNRDTEAFF. The CDR3 bases are TGTGCCAGTATCGCCGGGGGGCGGAATCGGGACACTGAAGCTTTCTTT.

This clone was seen a few times. The J gene is TRBJ2-1, the V gene TRBV19, with D unresolved. V lost 0 bases and J 0 bases, leaving 3 bases between the germline ends. The CDR3 is 14 amino acids. Germline V gives CDR1 LNHDA, CDR2 SQIVND (reference sequence). Written as DNA, the CDR3 is TGTGCCAGTAGTATAGATAGCTCCTACAATGAGCAGTTCTTC. This encodes CASSIDSSYNEQFF.

Comments on this clone: This same CDR3 is encoded by further DNA sequences in the sample. The chain uses TRBV6-6 and TRBJ1-2; the D gene is possibly TRBD1 (6 bases). This CDR3 is 13 amino acids long. Germline-derived CDR1 and CDR2 are MNHNY and SVGAGI (reference sequence). Trimming took 5 bases from V and 1 from J, leaving 8 bases between them. This chain's CDR3 is CASSPGVNYGYTF. In DNA, the CDR3 is TGTGCCAGCAGTCCAGGGGTTAACTATGGCTACACCTTC.

The chain carries TRBV5-1 and TRBJ2-1, with D unclear. The V end lost 0 bases, the J end lost 8 bases, and 12 bases lay between the germline ends. Per the germline V gene, CDR1 is SGHRS and CDR2 is YFSETQ. The CDR3 is 14 residues long. CDR3 sequence: CASSLGGSTDEQFF. The CDR3 DNA reads as TGCGCCAGCAGCTTGGGAGGCAGCACCGATGAGCAGTTCTTC.

The J gene is TRBJ2-7, the V gene TRBV4-2, with TRBD2 matching over 13 bases. CDR3 length: 15 residues. Trimming took 0 bases from V and 7 from J; bases not matched to a gene: 3. The germline V gene has CDR1 LGHNA and CDR2 YNFKEQ. DNA for the CDR3: TGTGCCAGCAGCCAAGATGGACTAGCGGGAGTTGAGCAGTACTTC. Its protein product is CASSQDGLAGVEQYF.

The chain uses TRBV7-9 and TRBJ1-2, with D perhaps TRBD1 (6 bases). There are 13 residues in the CDR3. V gave up 9 bases and J gave up 6 bases, with 17 bases separating them. Germline-derived CDR1 and CDR2 are SEHNR and FQNEAQ (reference sequence). The CDR3 protein is CASTFTGNNGYTF. Written as DNA, the CDR3 is TGTGCCAGTACCTTCACAGGGAACAATGGCTACACCTTC.

This chain links TRBV2 with TRBJ1-2; D is uncertain. With 4 bases removed from V and 2 bases from J, the gap between germline ends came to 8 bases. The CDR3 sequence is 13 residues long. Germline V CDR1 and CDR2: SNHLY, FYNNEI. The CDR3 is CASSGRRNYGYTF. As DNA, the CDR3 is TGTGCCAGCAGTGGGCGGAGAAACTATGGCTACACCTTC.

A remark on this clone: Other DNA variants within this sample encode the same CDR3. This rearrangement joins TRBV29-1 to TRBJ2-2; the D gene is possibly TRBD2 (6 bases). CDR1 is SQVTM and CDR2 is ANQGSEA in the germline V gene. The V end lost 6 bases, the J end lost 6 bases, and 8 bases lay between the germline ends. CDR3 length equals 11 residues. The CDR3, as DNA: TGCAGCGTAGGAGGGGCCGGGGAGCTGTTTTTT. Translated: CSVGGAGELFF.

V gene TRBV7-8 combines with J gene TRBJ2-2, with a weak D call TRBD1 (6 bases). The germline V gene encodes CDR1 SGHVS and CDR2 FQNEAQ. V gave up 2 bases and J gave up 1 base, with 8 bases separating them. This CDR3 contains 15 residues. In nucleotides, the CDR3 is TGTGCCAGCAGCTTAACAGGGATGAACACCGGGGAGCTGTTTTTT. Amino acid sequence: CASSLTGMNTGELFF.

The V gene is TRBV15, the J gene TRBJ2-4, with TRBD1 matching over 7 bases. Germline values: CDR1 LNHNV, CDR2 YYDKDF (reference sequence). There are 14 residues in the CDR3. V lost 7 bases and J lost 1; bases outside the gene matches: 4. The CDR3 loop reads CATNPDRAKNIQYF. The CDR3 DNA reads TGTGCCACCAATCCGGACAGGGCCAAAAACATTCAGTACTTC.

Here the CDR3 DNA reads TGTGCCAGCAGGCACAGGGGTCACCCCTACGAGCAGTACTTC. Translating gives CASRHRGHPYEQYF. This chain links TRBV28 with TRBJ2-7; TRBD1 aligns across 7 bases. This CDR3 has 14 residues. Germline-derived CDR1 and CDR2 are MDHEN and SYDVKM. Germline trimming cut 6 bases from V and 2 bases from J; bases unmatched to any gene: 7.

The J gene is TRBJ2-1, the V gene TRBV28, with 10 positions matching TRBD2. J lost 6 bases, V lost 7 bases, and 6 bases had no gene match. The CDR3 is 14 residues long. Germline assignment: CDR1 MDHEN and CDR2 SYDVKM. The CDR3 protein is CASNPSGRPNEQFF. Written as DNA, the CDR3 is TGTGCCAGCAACCCTAGCGGGAGACCCAATGAGCAGTTCTTC.